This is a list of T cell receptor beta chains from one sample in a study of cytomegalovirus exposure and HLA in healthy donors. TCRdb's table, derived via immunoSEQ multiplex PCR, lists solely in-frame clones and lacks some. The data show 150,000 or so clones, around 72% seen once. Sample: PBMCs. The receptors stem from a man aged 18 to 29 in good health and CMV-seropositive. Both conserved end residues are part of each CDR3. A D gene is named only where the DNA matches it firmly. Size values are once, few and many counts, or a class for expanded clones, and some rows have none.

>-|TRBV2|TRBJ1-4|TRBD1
CASLKDRGEKLFF
TGTGCCAGCCTTAAGGACAGGGGTGAAAAACTGTTTTTT
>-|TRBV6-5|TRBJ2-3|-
CASSPGLASTDTQYF
TGTGCCAGCAGCCCCGGGCTAGCCAGCACAGATACGCAGTATTTT
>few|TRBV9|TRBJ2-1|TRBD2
CASSATSGINNEQFF
TGTGCCAGCAGTGCGACTAGCGGAATAAACAATGAGCAGTTCTTC
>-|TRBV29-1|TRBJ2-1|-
CSVVGGLASYNEQFF
TGCAGCGTCGTCGGGGGGCTGGCGTCCTACAATGAGCAGTTCTTC
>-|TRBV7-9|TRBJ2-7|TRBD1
CASSLPGQGAYEQYF
TGTGCCAGCAGCTTGCCGGGACAGGGAGCCTACGAGCAGTACTTC
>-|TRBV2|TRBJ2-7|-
CASSGTEISEQYF
TGTGCCAGCAGTGGGACAGAGATCAGCGAGCAGTACTTC
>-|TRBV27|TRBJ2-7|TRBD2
CASSWTSGSYEQYF
TGTGCCAGCAGTTGGACTAGCGGGAGTTACGAGCAGTACTTC
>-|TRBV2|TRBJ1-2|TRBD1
CASRLTGDYGYTF
TGTGCCAGCAGGTTGACAGGGGACTATGGCTACACCTTC
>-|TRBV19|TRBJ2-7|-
CASSTSGYYYEQYF
TGTGCCAGTAGTACCTCAGGATATTACTACGAGCAGTACTTC
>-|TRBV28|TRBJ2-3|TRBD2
CASSPPGGGTDTQYF
TGTGCCAGCAGTCCCCCGGGGGGAGGCACAGATACGCAGTATTTT
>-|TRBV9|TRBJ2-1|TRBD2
CASSVAGTSGTNEQFF
TGTGCCAGCAGCGTGGCCGGGACTAGCGGGACGAATGAGCAGTTCTTC
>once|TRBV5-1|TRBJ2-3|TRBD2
CASSLGGLAGDSADTQYF
TGCGCCAGCAGCTTGGGTGGACTAGCGGGGGATAGCGCAGATACGCAGTATTTT
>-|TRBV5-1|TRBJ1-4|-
CASSLSVATNEKLFF
TGCGCCAGCAGCTTGTCTGTTGCAACTAATGAAAAACTGTTTTTT
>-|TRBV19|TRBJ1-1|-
CASTTGGQLNTEAFF
TGTGCCAGTACCACCGGGGGGCAGCTGAACACTGAAGCTTTCTTT
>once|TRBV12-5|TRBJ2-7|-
CASGLTGSGSVYF
TGTGCTAGTGGTTTGACAGGCTCCGGGAGCGTGTACTTC
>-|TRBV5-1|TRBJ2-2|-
CASSFGAGEAGTGELFF
TGCGCCAGCAGCTTTGGGGCTGGCGAAGCTGGCACCGGGGAGCTGTTTTTT
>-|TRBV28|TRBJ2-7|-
CASRAGLYEQYF
TGTGCCAGCAGGGCAGGGCTCTACGAGCAGTACTTC
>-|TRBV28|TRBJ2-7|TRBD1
CASVRTGAYEQYF
TGTGCCAGCGTTCGGACAGGGGCCTACGAGCAGTACTTC
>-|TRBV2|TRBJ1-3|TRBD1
CASSETAGTDGNTIYF
TGTGCCAGCAGTGAGACAGCCGGGACAGACGGAAACACCATATATTTT
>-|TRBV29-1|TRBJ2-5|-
CSSSLSGETQYF
TGCAGCTCAAGTCTGAGTGGAGAGACCCAGTACTTC
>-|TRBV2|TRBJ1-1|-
CASSERGQNTEAFF
TGTGCCAGCAGTGAAAGGGGACAGAACACTGAAGCTTTCTTT
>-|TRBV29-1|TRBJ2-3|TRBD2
CSESGGALDTQYF
TGCAGCGAAAGCGGGGGGGCCTTAGATACGCAGTATTTT
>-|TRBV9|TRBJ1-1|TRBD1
CASSTRTGQAFF
TGTGCCAGCAGCACACGGACAGGGCAAGCTTTCTTT
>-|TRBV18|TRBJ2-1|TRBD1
CASSRTGGNYNEQFF
TGTGCCAGCTCACGGACAGGGGGTAACTACAATGAGCAGTTCTTC
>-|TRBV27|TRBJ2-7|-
CASSLRAGHSYEQYF
TGTGCCAGCAGTTTAAGAGCGGGTCACTCCTACGAGCAGTACTTC
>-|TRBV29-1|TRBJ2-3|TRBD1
CSVGGQAPDTQYF
TGCAGCGTTGGTGGACAGGCTCCAGATACGCAGTATTTT
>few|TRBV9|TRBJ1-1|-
CASSVEYRVMNTEAFF
TGTGCCAGCAGCGTAGAGTACAGGGTAATGAACACTGAAGCTTTCTTT
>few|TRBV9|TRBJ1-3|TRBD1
CASSARDRINTIYF
TGTGCCAGCAGCGCCCGGGACAGGATAAACACCATATATTTT
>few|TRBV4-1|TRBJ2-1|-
CASSQSRSSYNEQFF
TGCGCCAGCAGCCAAAGTCGGAGCTCCTACAATGAGCAGTTCTTC
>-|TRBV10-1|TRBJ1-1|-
CASSLNRGGVNTEAFF
TGCGCCAGCAGTCTAAATAGGGGGGGAGTGAACACTGAAGCTTTCTTT
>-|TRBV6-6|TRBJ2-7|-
CASSPRGQGFFEQYF
TGTGCCAGCAGCCCCCGTGGGCAGGGATTCTTCGAGCAGTACTTC
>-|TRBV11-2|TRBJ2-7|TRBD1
CASSSLQGAGEQYF
TGTGCCAGCAGCTCCCTACAGGGGGCTGGCGAGCAGTACTTC
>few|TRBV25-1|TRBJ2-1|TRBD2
CALGGAGADYNEQFF
TGTGCCCTCGGGGGGGCCGGGGCGGATTACAATGAGCAGTTCTTC
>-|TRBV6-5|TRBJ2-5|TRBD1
CASSLDRGQETQYF
TGTGCCAGCAGCCTGGACAGGGGGCAGGAGACCCAGTACTTC
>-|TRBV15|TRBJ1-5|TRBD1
CATSPRDRGQPQHF
TGTGCCACCAGCCCCCGGGACAGGGGTCAGCCCCAGCATTTT
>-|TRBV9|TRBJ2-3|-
CASSVGGGGDTQYF
TGTGCCAGCAGCGTAGGGGGGGGCGGGGATACGCAGTATTTT
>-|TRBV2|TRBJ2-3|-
CASSVWSRNTQYF
TGTGCCAGCAGTGTCTGGTCCAGGAATACGCAGTATTTT
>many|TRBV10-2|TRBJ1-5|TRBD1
CASSDRGNQPQHF
TGCGCCAGCTCCGACAGGGGAAATCAGCCCCAGCATTTT